This TCR beta chain was sequenced for a study of T cell repertoires in cytomegalovirus infection. With respect to this clonotype: As yet, its antigen is unknown.

Trimming cost V 2 bases and J 3 bases; bases outside gene matches: 3. CDR1 is SGHNT and CDR2 is YYREEE in the germline V gene (reference sequence). CDR3 size: 16 residues. TCRdb fed the reads into MiXCR, producing one record per CDR3 protein. The sample shows tens of thousands of distinct CDR3 sequences, about 18% of them seen only once. The sample here was CD8+ T cells from cultured PBMCs, taken from culture after CMV antigen stimulation. The receptor was derived from a human donor in good health (CMV status not recorded). Some clones in this sample may be carry-over from other donors' samples. V and J are TRBV5-4 and TRBJ2-2, with 11 positions matching TRBD2. The CDR3, as DNA: TGTGCCAGCAGCTTTATGGGACTAGCGGACACCGGGGAGCTGTTTTTT. Amino acids: CASSFMGLADTGELFF.